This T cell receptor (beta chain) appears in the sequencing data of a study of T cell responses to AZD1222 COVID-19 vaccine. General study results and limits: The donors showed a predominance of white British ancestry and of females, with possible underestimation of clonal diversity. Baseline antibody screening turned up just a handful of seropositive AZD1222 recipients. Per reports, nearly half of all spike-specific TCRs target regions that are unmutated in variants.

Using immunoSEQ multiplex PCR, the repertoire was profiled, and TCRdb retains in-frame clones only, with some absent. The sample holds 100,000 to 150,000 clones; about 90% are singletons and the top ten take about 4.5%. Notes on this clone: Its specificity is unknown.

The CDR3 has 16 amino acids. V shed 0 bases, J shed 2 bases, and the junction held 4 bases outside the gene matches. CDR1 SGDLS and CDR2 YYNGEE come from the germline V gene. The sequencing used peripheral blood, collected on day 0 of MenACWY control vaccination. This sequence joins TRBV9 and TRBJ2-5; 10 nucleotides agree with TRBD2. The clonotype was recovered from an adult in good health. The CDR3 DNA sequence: TGTGCCAGCAGCGTAGTCGCTAGCGGGGGTCAAGAGACCCAGTACTTC. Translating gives CASSVVASGGQETQYF.